These 22 T cell receptor beta chains were all obtained from the same sample, sequenced in a study of T-cell reconstitution after alpha-beta-depleted transplantation in children (dated by TCRdb to about 2016). The method was PCR. The data were produced on an Illumina HiSeq 2500. Molecular barcoding was employed in the preparation of TCR libraries, with unique molecular identifiers being used to normalize TCRbeta repertoire quantification. TCRdb reran the public reads through fastp at Q25 and MiXCR, keeping productive beta chains. Identical CDR3 proteins give one entry, which carries the most common genes and DNA. The sample table shows about 460,000 distinct CDR3 sequences, and roughly 10% are seen once. Of the sample, 13% to 15% falls within the top ten clones. This sample's treatment or condition label indicates: allogeneic hematopoietic cell transplantation with graft depleted of TCRalphabeta T cells and CD19 B cells.

The input for sequencing was PBMCs, mostly from graft donor cells, taken 180 days after TCRalphabeta/CD19-depleted stem cell transplant. Receptors originate from a female patient younger than 10 who had a stem cell transplant for aplastic anemia, so the T cells may come from the graft donor.

This sequence joins TRBV24-1 and TRBJ2-1; TRBD2 agrees at 9 bases. This CDR3 contains 18 residues. Per the germline V gene, CDR1 is KGHDR and CDR2 is SFDVKD. V lost 1 base, J lost 5 bases, and 11 bases stayed unmatched. The CDR3 DNA follows: TGTGCCACCAGTGATTTTGGCCGTAGCGGGAGACCCGACAATGAGCAGTTCTTC. Translated: CATSDFGRSGRPDNEQFF.

The J gene is TRBJ2-1, the V gene TRBV29-1; TRBD2 aligns across 10 bases. Germline V gene lookup returns CDR1 SQVTM and CDR2 ANQGSEA. Trimming removed 7 bases from V and 3 bases from J; junction bases left unmatched: 6. The CDR3 runs 14 residues. The CDR3 DNA reads as TGCAGCGGCCGAGGACTAGCGGACTACAATGAGCAGTTCTTC. Its translation: CSGRGLADYNEQFF.

This clonotype was counted between two and nine times. This chain uses TRBV7-9 with TRBJ2-2; D not certain. With 2 bases removed from V and 2 bases from J, the gap between germline ends came to 12 bases. This CDR3 region has 16 residues. The V gene's germline CDR1 is SEHNR and CDR2 FQNEAQ (reference sequence). CDR3 sequence reads: CASSLLGPGNTGELFF. The CDR3 bases are TGTGCCAGCAGCTTATTGGGTCCGGGCAACACCGGGGAGCTGTTTTTT.

CDR3 loop: CATSNQLDNEQFF. The CDR3 DNA is TGTGCCACCAGCAACCAGTTGGACAATGAGCAGTTCTTC. The chain couples TRBV15 to TRBJ2-1; D is ambiguous. The CDR3 runs to 13 residues. Trimming shortened V by 4 bases and J by 5 bases, and 9 bases separated the two germline ends. Per the germline V gene, CDR1 is LNHNV and CDR2 is YYDKDF (reference sequence).

This clonotype has more than one count but fewer than ten. The rearrangement uses TRBV5-1 and TRBJ2-1, with TRBD2 matching 13 bases. CDR1 and CDR2 from the germline V gene are SGHRS and YFSETQ. Trimming took 2 bases from V and 6 from J; bases not matched to a gene: 8. The CDR3 extends over 17 amino acids. CDR3 DNA sequence: TGCGCCAGCAGCTTCCGACTAGCGGGAGGTGGTTTCAATGAGCAGTTCTTC. Residues: CASSFRLAGGGFNEQFF.

This chain connects TRBV18 to TRBJ2-7; D remains unclear. The CDR3 contains 11 residues. Germline CDR1 and CDR2: KGHSH and LQKENI. Trimming cost V 6 bases and J 0 bases, with 3 bases left between them. CDR3 residues: CASSNSYEQYV. As DNA, the CDR3 is TGTGCCAGCTCTAACTCCTACGAGCAGTACGTC.

The CDR3 DNA reads as TGTGCCAGCAGCGCCCGCCCGGGACTAGCGGGAGTTGAGCAGTTCTTC. This encodes CASSARPGLAGVEQFF. The genes are TRBV9 and TRBJ2-1, with 14 bases lining up with TRBD2. The length of the CDR3 is 16 residues. V was clipped by 3 bases and J by 9 bases; unmatched bases: 8. Germline lookup yields CDR1 SGDLS and CDR2 YYNGEE.

Only one count was recorded for this clonotype. The chain links TRBV12-3 or TRBV12-4 to TRBJ2-7, with 8 bases lining up with TRBD1. The CDR3 extends over 15 amino acids. After removal of 1 base from V and 5 bases from J, the junction contained 7 bases not matched to a gene. CDR3 DNA sequence: TGTGCCAGCAGTTTAGTTGGGGCAGGGGGCGACGAGCAGTACTTC. This codes for CASSLVGAGGDEQYF.

This clonotype appeared many times. V gene TRBV5-1 combines with J gene TRBJ1-5; D is unresolved. Trimming took off 0 bases at V and 5 bases at J, with 24 bases between the two ends. The CDR3 runs 19 residues. The V gene's germline CDR1 is SGHRS and CDR2 YFSETQ. The CDR3: CASSLEAPKTWSYHQPQHF. In DNA form, the CDR3 reads TGCGCCAGCAGCTTGGAGGCCCCTAAAACTTGGTCATATCATCAGCCCCAGCATTTT.

This chain uses TRBV2 with TRBJ2-7; 13 bases match TRBD2. The trim removed 5 bases at V and 3 bases at J, leaving 10 bases unmatched. Germline CDR1 and CDR2: SNHLY and FYNNEI. This CDR3 has 17 residues. CDR3 protein: CASSPGTSGVYFYEQYV. The CDR3 DNA sequence: TGTGCCAGCAGTCCCGGGACTAGCGGGGTATACTTCTACGAGCAGTACGTC.

This clonotype has a count of ten or more. This rearrangement joins TRBV3-1 to TRBJ2-1; D might be TRBD2 (5 bases). Germline CDR1 and CDR2: LGHDT and YNNKEL (reference sequence). V lost 4 bases to trimming and J lost 2 bases, with 6 bases between them. CDR3 size: 13 residues. CDR3 in amino acids: CASSPGTYNEQFF. In DNA form, the CDR3 reads TGTGCCAGCAGCCCCGGGACCTACAATGAGCAGTTCTTC.

This clonotype was seen a few times. The chain recombines TRBV24-1 with TRBJ2-3; D possibly matches TRBD1 or TRBD2 (6 bases each). The CDR3 covers 16 residues. V lost 2 bases, J lost 5 bases, and 16 bases lay in between. Looked up from germline, CDR1 is KGHDR and CDR2 is SFDVKD. The CDR3 reads CATSDWGAGSGDTQYF. DNA for the CDR3: TGTGCCACCAGTGATTGGGGGGCTGGGTCTGGAGATACGCAGTATTTT.

This clonotype has just a few counts. The rearrangement links TRBV7-9 to TRBJ2-3, with 7 positions matching TRBD2. The CDR3 is 16 residues long. From germline, CDR1 is SEHNR and CDR2 FQNEAQ (reference sequence). After removal of 5 bases from V and 5 bases from J, the junction contained 13 bases not matched to a gene. The CDR3 region has the DNA TGTGCCAGCAGCCCGCGGCTAGCGGATGAGGGAGATACGCAGTATTTT. It is translated as CASSPRLADEGDTQYF. Supplemented by reference TRBV7-9 and TRBJ2-3, the full variable domain reads DTGVSQNPRHKITKRGQNVTFRCDPISEHNRLYWYRQTLGQGPEFLTYFQNEAQLEKSRLLSDRFSAERPKGSFSTLEIQRTEQGDSAMYLCASSPRLADEGDTQYFGPGTRLTVL.

This clonotype was counted between two and nine times. The J gene is TRBJ1-1, the V gene TRBV5-1, with D perhaps matching TRBD1 (5 bases). Germline V CDR1 and CDR2: SGHRS, YFSETQ. Trimming stripped 0 bases from V and 1 base from J, with 19 bases between. This CDR3 has 18 amino acids. CDR3 sequence reads: CASSLDTGLGEANTEAFF. The DNA for the CDR3 is TGCGCCAGCAGCTTGGATACCGGGCTAGGGGAAGCGAACACTGAAGCTTTCTTT.

The chain has TRBV6-5 and TRBJ1-6, with unresolved D. V dropped 2 bases and J dropped 7 bases, with 12 bases sitting between them. This CDR3 is 15 amino acids long. CDR1 and CDR2 (germline): MNHEY, SVGAGI. As DNA, the CDR3 is TGTGCCAGCAGTTACGCTCAGCCTCGGAATTCACCCCTCCACTTT. This translates into CASSYAQPRNSPLHF.

In its sample, this clonotype was seen many times. CDR3 protein: CAISAVSKGYEQYF. In DNA, the CDR3 is TGTGCCATCAGTGCAGTCTCTAAGGGCTACGAGCAGTACTTC. The chain uses TRBV10-3 and TRBJ2-7; no firm D call. The V gene lost 4 bases and the J gene lost 3 bases, with 13 bases spanning the gap. The germline V gene encodes CDR1 ENHRY and CDR2 SYGVKD. The CDR3 has 14 residues.

The sample holds one count of this clonotype. It may be a read error: a sequence one base away is much more abundant. This rearrangement joins TRBV12-3 or TRBV12-4 to TRBJ2-1; D assignment may be TRBD1 or TRBD2 (6 bases each). V was pared by 4 bases and J by 14 bases, with 12 bases between. The CDR3 spans 11 residues. The chain's CDR3 is CASSSGDWEFF. CDR3 in DNA: TGTGCCAGCAGTTCAGGGGACTGGGAGTTCTTC.

The chain has TRBV3-1 and TRBJ2-5; TRBD1 is a possible D gene (6 bases). The CDR3 totals 13 residues. The ends were cut back, 6 bases at V and 0 bases at J, with 8 bases in the middle. CDR1 and CDR2 from the germline V gene are LGHDT and YNNKEL (reference sequence). CDR3 in DNA: TGTGCCAGCAGGAGGACAGACCAAGAGACCCAGTACTTC. Encoded protein: CASRRTDQETQYF.

The chain couples TRBV6-2 or TRBV6-3 to TRBJ2-7; no firm D call. Deletions cut 9 bases from V and 6 bases from J, with 15 bases between. CDR3 length: 12 residues. Looked up from germline, CDR1 is MNHEY and CDR2 is SVGEGT. The CDR3 spells CASAWTTGEQYV. CDR3 in DNA: TGTGCCAGTGCGTGGACCACGGGCGAGCAGTACGTC.

This clonotype was seen repeatedly, ten times or more. The chain links TRBV5-1 to TRBJ2-3; D gene ambiguous. V dropped 4 bases and J dropped 0 bases, with 18 bases sitting between them. There are 17 residues in the CDR3. Per the germline V gene, CDR1 is SGHRS and CDR2 is YFSETQ. DNA of the CDR3: TGCGCCAGCAGCCCGGGTTGGGTAGCCGGGAGCACAGATACGCAGTATTTT. Translation gives CASSPGWVAGSTDTQYF.

This clonotype was counted ten times or more. V and J are TRBV20-1 and TRBJ2-7; D gene unclear. V was trimmed by 4 bases and J by 3 bases, leaving 13 bases between them. Looked up from germline, CDR1 is DFQATT and CDR2 is SNEGSKA (reference sequence). This CDR3 has 13 amino acids. The CDR3 coding sequence is TGCAGTGCTATGTTTGGGGTAATCTACGAGCAGTACTTC. Encoded protein: CSAMFGVIYEQYF.

The chain uses TRBV11-3 and TRBJ2-1; D possibly corresponds to TRBD1 (6 bases). The CDR3 consists of 13 residues. Germline V gene data show CDR1 as SGHNT and CDR2 as YENEEA. V dropped 8 bases and J dropped 7 bases, with 15 bases sitting between them. The CDR3 coding sequence is TGTGCCAGCTCCAGGGGAGTAGATAATGAGCAGTTCTTC. This codes for CASSRGVDNEQFF.